One and the same sample provided the 9 T cell receptor beta chains below, sequenced in a study of PD-1 blockade in classical Hodgkin lymphoma (dated by TCRdb to between 2020 and 2021). Reading the label with the study, this specimen's time point is: newly diagnosed, previously untreated cHL patient sample. CD4+ T cells were purified from thawed PBMCs by magnetic negative selection with a Miltenyi CD4+ T cell isolation kit. The receptor library was made with the immunoSEQ multiplex PCR assay. The table comes from immuneACCESS by way of TCRdb, which keeps in-frame sequences with V and J called. Part of the clones is missing from these tables; in studies checked, under half for an unresolved V gene and the rest for unknown reasons. The sample data list around 20,000 clones, and about 91% of these were observed just once. The top ten clonotypes cover about 0.24% of the sample. The sequencing sample was made of CD4+ T cells from blood. These receptor sequences come from a human donor with classical Hodgkin lymphoma.

The rearrangement links TRBV30 to TRBJ2-3; 8 positions agree with TRBD2. The germline CDR1 and CDR2 sequences are GTSNPN and SVGIG (reference sequence). The CDR3 totals 15 residues. V lost 8 bases to trimming and J lost 4 bases; unmatched junction nucleotides: 14. CDR3 coding DNA: TGTGCCGCTGCACCGAGCGGGAGTGGGGCAGATACGCAGTATTTT. Encoded protein: CAAAPSGSGADTQYF.

This chain uses TRBV5-4 with TRBJ1-1; no clear D. The CDR3 contains 13 residues. Trimming removed 0 bases at V and 7 bases at J, with 10 bases between. CDR1 SGHNT and CDR2 YYREEE come from the germline V gene (reference sequence). As DNA, the CDR3 is TGTGCCAGCAGCTTGGTGTGGGGTAGTGAAGCTTTCTTT. Translating it yields CASSLVWGSEAFF.

A word on this clone: The sample has other DNA sequences that encode this CDR3 too. The V gene is TRBV29-1, the J gene TRBJ2-1; 10 positions match TRBD2. V shed 1 base, J shed 5 bases, and the junction held 2 bases outside the gene matches. The CDR3 spans 14 residues. The germline V gene encodes CDR1 SQVTM and CDR2 ANQGSEA. CDR3 sequence: CSVEGLAGDNEQFF. As DNA, the CDR3 is TGCAGCGTTGAAGGGCTAGCGGGAGACAATGAGCAGTTCTTC.

The chain couples TRBV28 to TRBJ2-7; perhaps TRBD2 as D (6 bases). The CDR3 loop spans 14 amino acids. Germline V gene sequence: CDR1 MDHEN, CDR2 SYDVKM. V lost 10 bases to trimming and J lost 7 bases, with 23 bases between them. The DNA of the CDR3 is TGTGCCAACCCGGGACTTTCCCCCGGTGGGGAGCAGTACTTC. This translates into CANPGLSPGGEQYF.

This chain links TRBV7-9 with TRBJ1-2; 7 nucleotides line up with TRBD1. Germline CDR1 reads SEHNR; CDR2 reads FQNEAQ (reference sequence). V was clipped by 3 bases and J by 8 bases; unmatched bases: 6. There are 13 residues in the CDR3. CDR3 nucleotides: TGTGCCAGCAGCTTGAAAGGGGGCGTGGGCTACACCTTC. This translates into CASSLKGGVGYTF.

The chain uses TRBV11-3 and TRBJ1-1; D gene unclear. Germline-derived CDR1 and CDR2 are SGHNT and YENEEA. Trimming removed 0 bases at V and 6 bases at J, with 8 bases between. This CDR3 contains 13 residues. CDR3 DNA sequence: TGTGCCAGCAGCTTAGATCAGGTTGCTGAAGCTTTCTTT. It translates to CASSLDQVAEAFF.

This chain links TRBV29-1 with TRBJ2-7; 11 nucleotides match TRBD2. The germline gives CDR1 SQVTM, CDR2 ANQGSEA. This CDR3 is built from 15 residues. The ends lost 1 base at V and 4 bases at J; junction bases unmatched: 6. The CDR3, as DNA: TGCAGCGTTGAAGGAGGGACTAGCGGCCCTTACGAGCAGTACTTC. Encoded protein: CSVEGGTSGPYEQYF.

This clone was observed once. The chain couples TRBV19 to TRBJ1-1; 11 bases match TRBD1. Germline V CDR1 and CDR2: LNHDA, SQIVND (reference sequence). This CDR3 has 18 residues. V trimming: 7 bases; J trimming: 0 bases; junction bases outside the gene matches: 13. The CDR3 is CASTNRGQGARMNTEAFF. CDR3 DNA: TGTGCCAGTACCAATCGTGGACAGGGGGCAAGGATGAACACTGAAGCTTTCTTT.

This clone was recorded once. The rearrangement joins TRBV18 to TRBJ1-1, with D possibly TRBD1 on 6 matching bases. Per germline, CDR1 KGHSH and CDR2 LQKENI. Trimming took off 7 bases at V and 7 bases at J, with 25 bases between the two ends. The CDR3 is made up of 16 amino acids. The CDR3 spells CASLSHVDSWAGEAFF. The DNA of the CDR3 is TGTGCCAGCTTATCCCACGTGGACAGTTGGGCGGGTGAAGCTTTCTTT.